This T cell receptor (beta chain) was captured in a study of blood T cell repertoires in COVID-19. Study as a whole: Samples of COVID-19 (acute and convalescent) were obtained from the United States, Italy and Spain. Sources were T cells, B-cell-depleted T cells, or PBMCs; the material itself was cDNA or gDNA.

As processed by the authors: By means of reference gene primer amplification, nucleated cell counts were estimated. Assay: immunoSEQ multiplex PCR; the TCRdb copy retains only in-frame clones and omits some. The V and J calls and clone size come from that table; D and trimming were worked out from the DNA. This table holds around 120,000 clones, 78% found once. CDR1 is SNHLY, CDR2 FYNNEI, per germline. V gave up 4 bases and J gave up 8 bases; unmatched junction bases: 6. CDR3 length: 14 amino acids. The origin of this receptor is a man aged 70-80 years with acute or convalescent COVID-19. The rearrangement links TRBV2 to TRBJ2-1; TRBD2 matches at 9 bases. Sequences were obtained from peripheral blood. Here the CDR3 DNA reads TGTGCCAGCAGTGTTCGGCGGGGGGGTGATGAGCAGTTCTTC. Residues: CASSVRRGGDEQFF.